A single sample gave rise to the 30 T cell receptor beta chains below, sequenced in a study of T cell responses to AZD1222 COVID-19 vaccine. Generated by immunoSEQ multiplex PCR, the TCRdb table keeps only in-frame clones and is missing some. This sample carries some 130,000 clones, 85% to 95% of them seen once, and the ten largest clones take approximately 7%. This specimen was peripheral blood, taken 28 days after the second AZD1222 dose. The receptors derive from an adult who received the AZD1222 COVID-19 vaccine.

This chain uses TRBV12-5 with TRBJ1-2; the D is unclear. V gave up 4 bases and J gave up 3 bases, with 9 bases separating them. Germline V gene lookup returns CDR1 LGHNT and CDR2 FRNRAP. The CDR3 loop spans 13 amino acids. CDR3: CASGSRTDYGYTF. The CDR3 DNA sequence: TGTGCTAGTGGTTCCCGGACGGACTATGGCTACACCTTC.

The chain couples TRBV5-1 to TRBJ1-1; D is undetermined. Germline assignment: CDR1 SGHRS and CDR2 YFSETQ. The CDR3 extends over 13 amino acids. Trimming removed 4 bases at V and 1 base at J, with 8 bases between. The CDR3 DNA sequence: TGCGCCAGCAGCCCGAAGGGGAACACTGAAGCTTTCTTT. The encoded protein is CASSPKGNTEAFF.

The rearrangement links TRBV6-4 to TRBJ2-3; D perhaps matches TRBD1 (6 bases). Germline assignment: CDR1 MRHNA and CDR2 SNTAGT. The V and J ends lost 0 bases and 4 bases respectively, with 8 bases between them. This CDR3 spans 14 amino acids. Written as DNA, the CDR3 is TGTGCCAGCAGTGACTCACCAGGGGCAGATACGCAGTATTTT. Its protein product is CASSDSPGADTQYF.

This clone was recorded once. The V call is TRBV28, the J call TRBJ1-6; possible D gene TRBD1, 5 bases. Between the trimmed V and J ends, which lost 9 bases and 10 bases, there was a span of 25 bases. CDR1 and CDR2 (germline): MDHEN, SYDVKM. The length of the CDR3 is 16 residues. CDR3 protein: CASMYGGASGKSPLHF. For the CDR3, the DNA is TGTGCCAGTATGTACGGAGGGGCGTCTGGTAAATCACCCCTCCACTTT. Complete variable domain (other parts from reference TRBV28 and TRBJ1-6): DVKVTQSSRYLVKRTGEKVFLECVQDMDHENMFWYRQDPGLGLRLIYFSYDVKMKEKGDIPEGYSVSREKKERFSLILESASTNQTSMYLCASMYGGASGKSPLHFGNGTRLTVT.

The chain employs TRBV11-2 and TRBJ1-4; a weak D match, TRBD1 (6 bases). The V and J ends lost 5 bases and 6 bases respectively, with 10 bases between them. CDR1 and CDR2 (germline): SGHAT, FQNNGV. The CDR3 contains 13 residues. The CDR3 spells CASSRGGHEKLFF. CDR3 coding DNA: TGTGCCAGCAGCAGGGGGGGACATGAAAAACTGTTTTTT.

The chain couples TRBV7-6 to TRBJ2-2; TRBD2 matches at 8 bases. V gave up 5 bases and J gave up 9 bases; unmatched junction bases: 8. The CDR3 is made up of 14 amino acids. Per the germline V gene, CDR1 is SGHVS and CDR2 is FNYEAQ. DNA for the CDR3: TGTGCCAGCAGCGGGACTAGTGGGACCCGGGAGCTGTTTTTT. Its translation is CASSGTSGTRELFF.

This sequence joins TRBV25-1 and TRBJ1-4; D might be TRBD1 (5 bases). CDR3 length: 15 residues. The germline V gene has CDR1 MGHDK and CDR2 SYGVNS. V gave up 4 bases and J gave up 5 bases, with 14 bases separating them. CDR3 DNA: TGTGCCAGCAGTGGGAACAGGCTACCAAATGAAAAACTGTTTTTT. Translation gives CASSGNRLPNEKLFF. Full variable domain (rest looked up from reference TRBV25-1 and TRBJ1-4): EADIYQTPRYLVIGTGKKITLECSQTMGHDKMYWYQQDPGMELHLIHYSYGVNSTEKGDLSSESTVSRIRTEHFPLTLESARPSHTSQYLCASSGNRLPNEKLFFGSGTQLSVL.

V gene TRBV11-3 combines with J gene TRBJ2-1, with D perhaps being TRBD1 or TRBD2 (5 bases each). This CDR3 is 16 amino acids long. Trimming pared 5 bases from V and 0 bases from J, leaving 14 bases between. The germline CDR1 and CDR2 sequences are SGHNT and YENEEA. The CDR3 here is CASSPGRGSSYNEQFF. The CDR3 nucleotides are TGTGCCAGCAGCCCGGGCCGGGGCAGCTCCTACAATGAGCAGTTCTTC.

The chain uses TRBV5-4 and TRBJ2-1; 10 bases align to TRBD2. Germline V gives CDR1 SGHNT, CDR2 YYREEE (reference sequence). The V gene end was trimmed by 0 bases and the J gene end by 5 bases; junction bases not matched to a gene: 2. The CDR3 is 15 residues long. The CDR3 DNA follows: TGTGCCAGCAGCTTGGGGCTAGCGGGGGACAATGAGCAGTTCTTC. This sequence encodes CASSLGLAGDNEQFF.

The chain combines TRBV4-1 with TRBJ2-5; tentative D call: TRBD1 (8 bases). Trimming removed 1 base from V and 3 bases from J, with 21 bases in between. This CDR3 spans 18 amino acids. Germline V gene data show CDR1 as MGHRA and CDR2 as YSYEKL. The CDR3 loop is CASSQVRTGRAQKETQYF. The CDR3 DNA follows: TGCGCCAGCAGCCAAGTTCGGACAGGGAGGGCCCAAAAAGAGACCCAGTACTTC.

The table lists this clone with a count of one. DNA for the CDR3: TGCAGCGCGACAGGGGAAGGGTACGAGCAGTACTTC. This encodes CSATGEGYEQYF. The chain has TRBV29-1 and TRBJ2-7, with 8 bases matching TRBD1. The CDR3 is 12 amino acids. Trimming removed 7 bases from V and 4 bases from J; junction bases left unmatched: 6. CDR1 and CDR2 from the germline V gene are SQVTM and ANQGSEA.

The V and J genes are TRBV6-1 and TRBJ1-1, with 7 bases fitting TRBD1. Germline assignment: CDR1 MNHNS and CDR2 SASEGT. This CDR3 spans 15 amino acids. V lost 3 bases to trimming and J lost 3 bases; unmatched junction nucleotides: 7. Written as DNA, the CDR3 is TGTGCCAGCAGTGACGTGGACGACAGGGACACTGAAGCTTTCTTT. Translation gives CASSDVDDRDTEAFF.

The chain carries TRBV7-2 and TRBJ2-1; either TRBD1 or TRBD2 may fit D (7 bases each). This CDR3 region has 14 residues. The germline V gene has CDR1 SGHTA and CDR2 FQGNSA. V lost 6 bases and J lost 6, with 15 bases in between. CDR3 DNA sequence: TGTGCCAGCAGGGCAGGGGGGGCGGTCAATGAGCAGTTCTTC. Its protein product is CASRAGGAVNEQFF.

This chain uses TRBV30 with TRBJ1-2; TRBD1 matches at 10 bases. Germline CDR1 and CDR2: GTSNPN and SVGIG (reference sequence). The CDR3 totals 17 residues. The junction had 7 bases not matched to a gene; V was cut back by 0 bases and J by 0 bases. Here the CDR3 reads CAWSVGGTGAPNYGYTF. For the CDR3, the DNA is TGTGCCTGGAGTGTAGGTGGGACAGGGGCCCCTAACTATGGCTACACCTTC. The whole variable domain, filled in from reference TRBV30 and TRBJ1-2, reads SQTIHQWPATLVQPVGSPLSLECTVEGTSNPNLYWYRQAAGRGLQLLFYSVGIGQISSEVPQNLSASRPQDRQFILSSKKLLLSDSGFYLCAWSVGGTGAPNYGYTFGSGTRLTVV.

The chain couples TRBV5-5 to TRBJ2-1; D is ambiguous. The CDR3 covers 13 residues. Germline loops: CDR1 SGHKS, CDR2 YYEKEE (reference sequence). V was clipped by 0 bases and J by 9 bases, with 10 bases between them. CDR3 sequence: CASSLVWLTEQFF. For the CDR3, the DNA is TGTGCCAGCAGCTTGGTGTGGCTTACTGAGCAGTTCTTC.

The CDR3 spells CAWGRREVRQPQHF. The CDR3 DNA is TGTGCCTGGGGGAGGAGGGAAGTGCGTCAGCCCCAGCATTTT. The J gene is TRBJ1-5, the V gene TRBV30, with D hard to call. Per germline, CDR1 GTSNPN and CDR2 SVGIG (reference sequence). This CDR3 is built from 14 residues. Trimming removed 5 bases from V and 6 bases from J, with 17 bases in between. The complete variable domain, with remaining parts taken from reference TRBV30 and TRBJ1-5, reads SQTIHQWPATLVQPVGSPLSLECTVEGTSNPNLYWYRQAAGRGLQLLFYSVGIGQISSEVPQNLSASRPQDRQFILSSKKLLLSDSGFYLCAWGRREVRQPQHFGDGTRLSIL.

The CDR3, as DNA: TGTGCCAGCTCACCCCCGACAGGGGGGAACTATGGCTACACCTTC. Its translation: CASSPPTGGNYGYTF. This sequence joins TRBV18 and TRBJ1-2, with TRBD1 matching over 9 bases. The CDR3 covers 15 residues. V lost 3 bases, J lost 2 bases, and 4 bases stayed unmatched. Germline-derived CDR1 and CDR2 are KGHSH and LQKENI.

V and J are TRBV9 and TRBJ2-1; maybe TRBD2 (6 bases). The germline CDR1 and CDR2 sequences are SGDLS and YYNGEE. Trimming took 4 bases from V and 11 from J, leaving 13 bases between them. The CDR3 has 12 amino acids. For the CDR3, the DNA is TGTGCCAGCAGCCGGAGGGCGGGCCAGCAGTTCTTC. Translating it yields CASSRRAGQQFF.

This rearrangement joins TRBV5-4 to TRBJ1-3; TRBD1 matches 7 bases. CDR1 is SGHNT, CDR2 YYREEE, per germline (reference sequence). The CDR3 loop spans 16 amino acids. The V segment lost 4 bases and the J segment 0 bases; nucleotides outside the gene matches: 7. The CDR3 is CASSPGTAFSGNTIYF. The CDR3 bases are TGTGCCAGCAGCCCCGGGACAGCCTTCTCTGGAAACACCATATATTTT.

The rearrangement joins TRBV20-1 to TRBJ1-1, with D hard to call. The V end was cut by 3 bases, the J end by 2 bases, with 10 bases between. The CDR3 length is 13 residues. Germline CDR1 and CDR2: DFQATT and SNEGSKA (reference sequence). The CDR3 DNA follows: TGCAGTGCTAGTAGAGGTGGAAACACTGAAGCTTTCTTT. It translates to CSASRGGNTEAFF.

The chain recombines TRBV27 with TRBJ2-7; D perhaps matches TRBD1 (5 bases). Per the germline V gene, CDR1 is MNHEY and CDR2 is SMNVEV (reference sequence). Trimming left V 4 bases short and J 3 bases short, with 13 bases between. The CDR3 is made up of 14 amino acids. The CDR3 here is CASSSLTALYEQYF. CDR3 nucleotides: TGTGCCAGCAGTTCACTGACAGCCCTCTACGAGCAGTACTTC.

The chain uses TRBV19 and TRBJ1-2, with 7 positions matching TRBD1. Germline V gives CDR1 LNHDA, CDR2 SQIVND (reference sequence). The CDR3 covers 15 residues. The V segment lost 4 bases and the J segment 5 bases; nucleotides outside the gene matches: 10. The CDR3 sequence: CASSTPGRGGYGYTF. The CDR3 bases are TGTGCCAGTAGTACCCCCGGCAGGGGGGGATATGGCTACACCTTC.

This chain links TRBV1 with TRBJ2-7. TRBV1 is labeled a pseudogene. The CDR3 runs to 15 residues. The CDR3 sequence: CTSSQDEGSSYEQYF. The DNA for the CDR3 is TGCACCAGCAGCCAAGATGAGGGGAGTTCCTACGAGCAGTACTTC.

CDR3 residues: CASSPLGGGTEAFF. The CDR3, as DNA: TGTGCCAGCAGCCCTCTGGGAGGGGGCACTGAAGCTTTCTTT. This chain uses TRBV7-2 with TRBJ1-1; possible D gene TRBD1, 6 bases. V was trimmed by 5 bases and J by 4 bases, leaving 14 bases between them. The CDR3 totals 14 residues. CDR1 and CDR2 from the germline V gene are SGHTA and FQGNSA.

The gene calls are TRBV7-9 and TRBJ2-5; D remains ambiguous. V lost 3 bases and J 5 bases, leaving 4 bases between the germline ends. Germline lookup yields CDR1 SEHNR and CDR2 FQNEAQ (reference sequence). This CDR3 has 11 residues. The CDR3 loop is CASSFGETQYF. CDR3 DNA: TGTGCCAGCAGCTTTGGGGAGACCCAGTACTTC.

The chain carries TRBV12-3 or TRBV12-4 and TRBJ2-7; D is unresolved. With 2 bases removed from V and 2 bases from J, the gap between germline ends came to 7 bases. This CDR3 has 13 amino acids. The CDR3 loop reads CASSLTLTYEQYF. CDR3 bases: TGTGCCAGCAGTTTAACTCTCACCTACGAGCAGTACTTC.

The chain recombines TRBV2 with TRBJ1-1; maybe TRBD1 (6 bases). The germline gives CDR1 SNHLY, CDR2 FYNNEI. The CDR3 length is 12 residues. The V end was cut by 7 bases, the J end by 3 bases, with 9 bases between. CDR3 sequence: CASTYRDTEAFF. The CDR3 nucleotides are TGTGCCAGCACCTACAGGGACACTGAAGCTTTCTTT.

The chain has TRBV19 and TRBJ2-5; TRBD1 matches at 7 bases. V shed 4 bases, J shed 7 bases, and the junction held 9 bases outside the gene matches. Germline V gene sequence: CDR1 LNHDA, CDR2 SQIVND (reference sequence). The CDR3 is 14 amino acids. CDR3 nucleotides: TGTGCCAGTAGTACTCGGACAGGCCCGGGGACCCAGTACTTC. Translated: CASSTRTGPGTQYF.

This rearrangement joins TRBV2 to TRBJ1-5; TRBD1 agrees at 9 bases. The CDR3 is 14 amino acids. Per germline, CDR1 SNHLY and CDR2 FYNNEI. The V and J ends lost 4 bases and 7 bases, in that order; junction bases with no gene match: 5. The CDR3 DNA follows: TGTGCCAGCAGTGCTACAGGGGGCGGACAGCCCCAGCATTTT. This codes for CASSATGGGQPQHF.

The V gene is TRBV15, the J gene TRBJ2-2; TRBD1 aligns across 8 bases. CDR3 length: 13 residues. Per the germline V gene, CDR1 is LNHNV and CDR2 is YYDKDF (reference sequence). The ends lost 3 bases at V and 6 bases at J; junction bases unmatched: 0. For the CDR3, the DNA is TGTGCCACCAGCAGCAGGGGGCCCGGGGAGCTGTTTTTT. The encoded protein is CATSSRGPGELFF.